This entry lists 10 T cell receptor beta chains sequenced from one sample in a study of T cell responses to AZD1222 COVID-19 vaccine. Profiled with immunoSEQ multiplex PCR; TCRdb holds only in-frame clones, not every one. The sample holds 110,000 to 150,000 clones, approximately 94% seen once. The input for sequencing was peripheral blood, taken on day 0 of AZD1222 vaccination. These TCRs come from an adult in good health.

J is TRBJ2-5 and V is TRBV19; 7 bases match TRBD1. The length of the CDR3 is 15 residues. The J segment lost 2 bases and the V segment lost 1 base, leaving 4 bases of the junction unmatched. Germline-derived CDR1 and CDR2 are LNHDA and SQIVND (reference sequence). CDR3: CASSIGSDRQETQYF. CDR3 coding DNA: TGTGCCAGTAGTATAGGGTCGGACAGGCAAGAGACCCAGTACTTC.

This clone was observed a single time. The chain is built from TRBV3-1 (or the pseudogene TRBV3-2) and TRBJ1-2; D gene uncertain. This CDR3 is 13 amino acids long. V lost 4 bases to trimming and J lost 2 bases, with 8 bases between them. Looked up from germline, CDR1 is LGHDT and CDR2 is YNNKEL (reference sequence). The CDR3 DNA follows: TGTGCCAGCAGCCCTGACAAAAACTATGGCTACACCTTC. This sequence encodes CASSPDKNYGYTF.

The sample holds a few counts of this clone. This chain links TRBV6-5 with TRBJ2-1; TRBD2 aligns across 7 bases. The CDR3 loop spans 15 amino acids. Germline V CDR1 and CDR2: MNHEY, SVGAGI. V was pared by 0 bases and J by 5 bases, with 4 bases of the junction left unmatched. Here the CDR3 DNA reads TGTGCCAGCAGTTACTCGCCTAGCGGTCACAATGAGCAGTTCTTC. Translation: CASSYSPSGHNEQFF.

The rearrangement links TRBV18 to TRBJ2-3, with 8 positions matching TRBD2. V shed 3 bases and J 6 bases; nucleotides not matched to a gene: 8. CDR1 and CDR2 from the germline V gene are KGHSH and LQKENI. The CDR3 contains 15 residues. In DNA form, the CDR3 reads TGTGCCAGCTCACCGGTGACTAGCGCGGGGGATACGCAGTATTTT. This codes for CASSPVTSAGDTQYF.

The J gene is TRBJ1-5, the V gene TRBV4-1; no firm D call. Trimming removed 0 bases at V and 6 bases at J, with 21 bases between. Germline CDR1 MGHRA, CDR2 YSYEKL. The CDR3 runs 18 residues. CDR3 nucleotides: TGCGCCAGCAGCCAAGAGAGCAATAGGGTATGGCAAACTCAGCCCCAGCATTTT. As protein: CASSQESNRVWQTQPQHF.

This clone was detected a few times. The chain combines TRBV18 with TRBJ1-6; TRBD1 is a possible D gene (6 bases). This CDR3 is 15 amino acids long. V was shortened by 1 base and J by 10 bases, with 14 bases between the two germline ends. In germline, CDR1 is KGHSH, CDR2 LQKENI. DNA for the CDR3: TGTGCCAGCTCACCACGCGACAGGAGAGGGTCACCCCTCCACTTT. It is translated as CASSPRDRRGSPLHF.

CDR3 in DNA: TGTGCCAGCAGCTTCGGGGGAGGGAATAATTCACCCCTCCACTTT. This codes for CASSFGGGNNSPLHF. The rearrangement uses TRBV7-2 and TRBJ1-6; possible D gene TRBD1, 5 bases. Germline CDR1 and CDR2: SGHTA and FQGNSA. Trimming left V 3 bases short and J 5 bases short, with 11 bases between. The CDR3 is 15 amino acids.

The chain recombines TRBV6-5 with TRBJ2-7; 15 bases align to TRBD2. From germline, CDR1 is MNHEY and CDR2 SVGAGI. The CDR3 totals 16 residues. V was clipped by 0 bases and J by 3 bases; unmatched bases: 0. The CDR3 nucleotides read TGTGCCAGCAGTTACTCGGGACTAGCGGGGGGCTACGAGCAGTACTTC. Translating it yields CASSYSGLAGGYEQYF.

The gene calls are TRBV5-4 and TRBJ2-3; maybe TRBD2 (6 bases). V lost 0 bases and J lost 3, with 11 bases in between. The CDR3 is 15 amino acids. Germline values: CDR1 SGHNT, CDR2 YYREEE (reference sequence). The CDR3 loop is CASSLGTTETDTQYF. Here the CDR3 DNA reads TGTGCCAGCAGCTTGGGGACTACAGAAACAGATACGCAGTATTTT.

The V gene is TRBV19, the J gene TRBJ1-5; D possibly corresponds to TRBD1 (6 bases). The CDR3 is made up of 15 amino acids. The V end was cut by 8 bases, the J end by 7 bases, with 21 bases between. In germline, CDR1 is LNHDA, CDR2 SQIVND (reference sequence). CDR3 nucleotide sequence: TGTGCCAGTCAGCCCGTCACAGGGTCGGGGCAGCCCCAGCATTTT. It encodes CASQPVTGSGQPQHF.